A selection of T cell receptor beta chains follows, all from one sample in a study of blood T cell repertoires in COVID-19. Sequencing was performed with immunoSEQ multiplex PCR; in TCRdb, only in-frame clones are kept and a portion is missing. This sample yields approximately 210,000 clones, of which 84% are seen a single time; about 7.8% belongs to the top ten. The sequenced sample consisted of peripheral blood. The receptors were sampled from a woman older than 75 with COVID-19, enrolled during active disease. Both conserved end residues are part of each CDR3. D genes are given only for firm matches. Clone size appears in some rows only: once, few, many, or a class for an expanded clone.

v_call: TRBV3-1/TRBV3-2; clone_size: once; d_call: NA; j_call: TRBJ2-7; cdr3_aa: CASSQVRDEQYF; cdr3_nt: TGTGCCAGCAGCCAAGTGCGGGACGAGCAGTACTTC
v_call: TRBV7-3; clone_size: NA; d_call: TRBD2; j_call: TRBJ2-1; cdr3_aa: CASSLLGLAGDEQFF; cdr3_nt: TGTGCCAGCAGCTTATTGGGACTAGCGGGAGATGAGCAGTTCTTC
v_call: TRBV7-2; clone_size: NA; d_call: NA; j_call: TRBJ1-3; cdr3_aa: CASSPPTSLAGNTIYF; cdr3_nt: TGTGCCAGCAGCCCCCCGACATCGCTCGCTGGAAACACCATATATTTT
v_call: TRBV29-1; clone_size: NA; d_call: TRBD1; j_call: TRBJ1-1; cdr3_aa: CSVSGTANTEAFF; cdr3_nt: TGCAGCGTCTCCGGGACAGCGAACACTGAAGCTTTCTTT
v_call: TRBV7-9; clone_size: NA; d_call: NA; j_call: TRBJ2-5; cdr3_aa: CASSLAGAETQYF; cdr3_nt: TGTGCCAGCAGCTTGGCGGGGGCAGAGACCCAGTACTTC
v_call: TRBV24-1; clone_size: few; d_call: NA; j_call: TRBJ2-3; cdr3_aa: CATSDMARGIDTQYF; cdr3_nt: TGTGCCACCAGTGATATGGCTCGGGGAATAGATACGCAGTATTTT
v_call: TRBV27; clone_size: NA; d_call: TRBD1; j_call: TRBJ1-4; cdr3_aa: CATGPGDRGPEKLFF; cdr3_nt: TGTGCCACTGGGCCCGGGGACAGGGGCCCTGAAAAACTGTTTTTT
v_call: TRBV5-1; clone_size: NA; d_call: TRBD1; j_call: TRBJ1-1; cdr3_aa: CASSQGAGGTEAFF; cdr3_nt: TGCGCCAGCAGCCAGGGGGCCGGTGGGACTGAAGCTTTCTTT
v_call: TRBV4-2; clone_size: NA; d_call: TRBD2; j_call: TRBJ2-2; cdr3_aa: CASSHYSSGGGTGELFF; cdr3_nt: TGTGCCAGCAGCCATTATTCTAGCGGTGGAGGGACCGGGGAGCTGTTTTTT
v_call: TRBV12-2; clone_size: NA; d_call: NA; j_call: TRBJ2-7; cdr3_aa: CASRLGRGGHSYEQYF; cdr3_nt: TGTGCAAGTCGCTTAGGTAGGGGAGGGCACTCCTACGAGCAGTACTTC
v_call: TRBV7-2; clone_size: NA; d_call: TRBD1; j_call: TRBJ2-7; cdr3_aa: CASTLGYRGYEQYF; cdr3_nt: TGTGCCAGCACCCTGGGATACAGGGGCTACGAGCAGTACTTC
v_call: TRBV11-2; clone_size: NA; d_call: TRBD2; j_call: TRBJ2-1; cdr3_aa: CASSPLGTSGGTYNEQFF; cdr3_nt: TGTGCCAGCAGCCCCTTAGGGACTAGCGGGGGGACCTACAATGAGCAGTTCTTC
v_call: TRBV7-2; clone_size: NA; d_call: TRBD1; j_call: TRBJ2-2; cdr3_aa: CASSANGQGNTGELFF; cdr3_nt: TGTGCCAGCAGCGCGAACGGACAGGGGAACACCGGGGAGCTGTTTTTT
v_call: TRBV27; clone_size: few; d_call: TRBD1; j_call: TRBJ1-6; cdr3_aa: CASSNGQGSNSPLHF; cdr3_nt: TGTGCCAGCAGTAACGGACAGGGTAGCAATTCACCCCTCCACTTT
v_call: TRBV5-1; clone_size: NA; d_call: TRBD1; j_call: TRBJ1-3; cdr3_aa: CASSPEGTAGNTIYF; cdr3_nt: TGCGCCAGCAGCCCCGAGGGGACAGCTGGAAACACCATATATTTT
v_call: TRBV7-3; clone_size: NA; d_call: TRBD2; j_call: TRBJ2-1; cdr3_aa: CASSAGTSGGEQFF; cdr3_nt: TGTGCCAGCAGCGCCGGGACTAGCGGAGGAGAGCAGTTCTTC